These 16 T cell receptor beta chains were all obtained from the same sample, sequenced in a study of CD8+CD57+ T cells in acquired aplastic anemia (dated by TCRdb to the late 2010s). TCRdb shows the sequencer as Illumina HiSeq 2000. Genomic DNA was used as template for profiling of TCR beta VDJ combinations and CDR3 sequences. In-frame beta chains were kept once TCRdb had trimmed the public reads at Q25 with fastp and called clones with MiXCR. Entries are consolidated by CDR3 protein sequence, retaining the most common genes and DNA. The sample data list fewer than 250,000 distinct CDR3 sequences, and less than 70% of these were observed just once. The top ten clones comprise around a sixth of the sample. Sample: sorted CD4+, CD8+, or CD8+CD57+ T cells (not recorded which) from PBMCs. The receptors come from a human donor in good health, serving as a control.

This clonotype was detected only once. This rearrangement joins TRBV9 to TRBJ2-1, with TRBD2 as a possible D gene (7 bases). Trimming removed 4 bases from V and 7 bases from J, with 15 bases in between. This CDR3 has 14 amino acids. Germline V gives CDR1 SGDLS, CDR2 YYNGEE. The CDR3 spells CASSQEGGDNEQFF. CDR3 DNA sequence: TGTGCCAGCAGCCAGGAGGGGGGGGATAATGAGCAGTTCTTC.

The chain uses TRBV24-1 and TRBJ2-5; 11 positions agree with TRBD1. Germline CDR1 reads KGHDR; CDR2 reads SFDVKD. J was trimmed by 7 bases and V by 4 bases; bases with no gene match: 10. The CDR3 runs 16 residues. The CDR3, as DNA: TGTGCCACCAGTGACCCCGGGACAGGGGGGTCCTCGACCCAGTACTTC. Translation: CATSDPGTGGSSTQYF.

This clonotype was observed at least ten times. V usage is TRBV11-2 and J usage is TRBJ2-5; D is perhaps TRBD2 (5 bases). V was clipped by 1 base and J by 1 base, with 10 bases between them. The CDR3 is 15 residues long. CDR1 and CDR2 from the germline V gene are SGHAT and FQNNGV. CDR3: CASSLVPRGQETQYF. The CDR3 DNA reads TGTGCCAGCAGCTTAGTCCCCCGGGGCCAAGAGACCCAGTACTTC.

This clonotype was picked up a small number of times. Here the CDR3 reads CASRRGRGETQYF. CDR3 nucleotides: TGTGCCAGCAGGAGGGGGCGGGGAGAGACCCAGTACTTC. V gene TRBV7-6 combines with J gene TRBJ2-5; D perhaps matches TRBD1 (7 bases). The length of the CDR3 is 13 residues. The V gene lost 6 bases and the J gene lost 4 bases, with 12 bases spanning the gap. Germline V gene sequence: CDR1 SGHVS, CDR2 FNYEAQ.

This sequence joins TRBV24-1 and TRBJ1-6; D gene unclear. CDR3 length: 14 residues. V lost 3 bases, J lost 1 base, and 3 bases lay in between. Germline V gene sequence: CDR1 KGHDR, CDR2 SFDVKD. CDR3 residues: CATSDGSYNSPLHF. For the CDR3, the DNA is TGTGCCACCAGTGATGGGTCCTATAATTCACCCCTCCACTTT.

As to this clonotype: A single base separates this from a much larger clone, so it may be a read error. CDR3 nucleotides: TGTGCCAGCAGGGACTTATACGTGCAGTACTTC. Encoded protein: CASRDLYVQYF. The V gene is TRBV28, the J gene TRBJ2-7, with D perhaps matching TRBD2 (5 bases). Germline V gives CDR1 MDHEN, CDR2 SYDVKM. The CDR3 has 11 amino acids.

Of note for this clonotype: A much larger clone lies a single base off, so this may be a read error. J is TRBJ1-2 and V is TRBV6-5; unclear D gene. There are 13 residues in the CDR3. The germline V gene has CDR1 MNHEY and CDR2 SVGAGI. The CDR3 sequence is CASSKGTKYGYAF. The CDR3 DNA is TGTGCCAGCAGTAAGGGAACTAAATATGGCTACGCCTTC.

This clonotype appeared many times. V and J are TRBV9 and TRBJ2-5; 13 nucleotides match TRBD2. CDR3 size: 18 residues. J gave up 2 bases and V 3 bases, and 10 bases lay outside the gene matches. Germline CDR1 is SGDLS and CDR2 is YYNGEE. CDR3 in amino acids: CASSGASPGLAGQETQYF. CDR3 coding DNA: TGTGCCAGCAGCGGGGCCTCCCCGGGACTAGCGGGACAAGAGACCCAGTACTTC.

This clonotype was counted between two and nine times. This chain joins TRBV7-9 and TRBJ1-2, with TRBD1 matching 7 bases. The germline V gene encodes CDR1 SEHNR and CDR2 FQNEAQ (reference sequence). This CDR3 has 15 amino acids. The trim removed 3 bases at V and 2 bases at J, leaving 6 bases unmatched. The CDR3: CASSFGTAVNYGYTF. CDR3 coding DNA: TGTGCCAGCAGCTTTGGGACAGCAGTCAACTATGGCTACACCTTC.

This clonotype was picked up many times. The V gene is TRBV7-8, the J gene TRBJ1-4, with TRBD1 matching over 7 bases. Unmatched junction bases numbered 7, after V lost 2 bases and J lost 4 bases. The CDR3 consists of 16 residues. Germline values: CDR1 SGHVS, CDR2 FQNEAQ. CDR3 region: CASSLSLGQHNEKLFF. The CDR3 bases are TGTGCCAGCAGCTTAAGTTTGGGACAGCATAATGAAAAACTGTTTTTT.

The chain combines TRBV19 with TRBJ2-5, with D possibly TRBD1 on 6 matching bases. V was shortened by 4 bases and J by 4 bases, with 10 bases between the two germline ends. In germline, CDR1 is LNHDA, CDR2 SQIVND (reference sequence). CDR3 length equals 13 residues. The CDR3 coding sequence is TGTGCCAGTAGTAATGAGGACAGAGAGACCCAGTACTTC. As protein: CASSNEDRETQYF.

This clonotype has only a few counts. The chain links TRBV28 to TRBJ2-7; no reliable D call. V gave up 5 bases and J gave up 3 bases, with 8 bases separating them. Germline values: CDR1 MDHEN, CDR2 SYDVKM. CDR3 length: 12 residues. The CDR3 spells CASSTPSYEQYF. CDR3 DNA: TGTGCCAGCAGTACTCCCAGCTACGAGCAGTACTTC.

The V call is TRBV4-3, the J call TRBJ1-2; D not certain. CDR3 length: 15 amino acids. Germline loops: CDR1 LGHNA, CDR2 YSLEER. Trimming took 0 bases from V and 8 from J, leaving 16 bases between them. CDR3 nucleotides: TGCGCCAGCAGCCAAGATCCGGGGTCTAAGGGAGGCTACACCTTC. It codes for CASSQDPGSKGGYTF.

The J gene is TRBJ2-3, the V gene TRBV20-1; D is undetermined. The V and J ends lost 3 bases and 6 bases respectively, with 10 bases between them. The CDR3 has 12 amino acids. Germline V lookup: CDR1 DFQATT, CDR2 SNEGSKA (reference sequence). The CDR3: CSARYSVDTQYF. The CDR3 nucleotides read TGCAGTGCTAGGTACTCTGTGGATACGCAGTATTTT.

This clonotype was recorded many times. The chain carries TRBV18 and TRBJ2-7; D perhaps matches TRBD1 (6 bases). Germline V gene lookup returns CDR1 KGHSH and CDR2 LQKENI. The CDR3 extends over 14 amino acids. V was trimmed by 6 bases and J by 2 bases, leaving 14 bases between them. CDR3 bases: TGTGCCAGCTCCCCCCGGGACACCCCCTACGAGCAGTACTTC. Translation gives CASSPRDTPYEQYF.

The rearrangement joins TRBV20-1 to TRBJ2-3, with D possibly TRBD1 on 7 matching bases. Trimming took 6 bases from V and 6 from J, leaving 16 bases between them. This CDR3 is 13 amino acids long. Germline lookup yields CDR1 DFQATT and CDR2 SNEGSKA (reference sequence). The CDR3 nucleotides are TGCAGTGCCGAGAAGGGGGCGGGGGATACGCAGTATTTT. It specifies CSAEKGAGDTQYF.